A selection of T cell receptor beta chains follows, all from one sample in a study of CD8+CD57+ T cells in acquired aplastic anemia. MiXCR, applied by TCRdb to the reads, yields one record per CDR3 protein. The sample includes some 170,000 distinct CDR3 sequences, 40% to 55% of them seen just once. The sequenced sample consisted of sorted CD4+, CD8+, or CD8+CD57+ T cells (not recorded which) from PBMCs. The receptor source for this set is a human donor with aplastic anemia. Each CDR3 is given with its conserved first and last residue. Each record gives: J gene, V gene, D gene, clone size, CDR3 DNA, CDR3 protein. A D gene is named only where the DNA matches it firmly. Part of the rows lack a size; the others show once, few, many or a class for expanded clones.

TRBJ1-4	TRBV12-3/TRBV12-4	.	few	TGTGCCAGCAGTCCCCCGGGGCAGGTGGGCTGGGGGCGGCTGTTTTTT	CASSPPGQVGWGRLFF
TRBJ1-2	TRBV29-1	.	.	TGCAGCGTTGCACCGGGGGCAAATGGCTACACCTTC	CSVAPGANGYTF
TRBJ2-7	TRBV6-1	.	.	TGTGCCGGCAGTAAAACCCAGGGCTACGAGCAGTACTTC	CAGSKTQGYEQYF
TRBJ2-1	TRBV20-1	TRBD2	.	TGCAGTGCTAGCGCCGTGTCTAGCGGGTACAATGAGCAGTTCTTC	CSASAVSSGYNEQFF
TRBJ2-1	TRBV29-1	TRBD1	.	TGCAGCGGAACGGGACAGGGGACCCTGAGCTCCTACAATGAGCAGTTCTTC	CSGTGQGTLSSYNEQFF
TRBJ1-2	TRBV20-1	.	.	TGCAGTGCTCGTCAGGAGTCAGCCCAAAACTATGGCTACACCTTC	CSARQESAQNYGYTF
TRBJ2-5	TRBV18	.	many	TGTGCCAGCTCACCACGTCTTCAAGAGACCCAGTACTTC	CASSPRLQETQYF
TRBJ2-5	TRBV7-3	.	few	TGTGCCAGCAGCGGGGGTACAAAGACCCAGTACTTC	CASSGGTKTQYF
TRBJ1-2	TRBV7-6	.	.	TGTGCCAGCAGCCCTGCGGACCGGTCTGGCTACACCTTC	CASSPADRSGYTF
TRBJ2-7	TRBV11-3	TRBD2	.	TGTGCCAGCTCCGGGACTAGCATCTACGAGCAGTACTTC	CASSGTSIYEQYF
TRBJ2-7	TRBV5-6	.	many	TGTGCCAGCGGAGTAGCGAGGGGGATCCACGAGCAGTACTTC	CASGVARGIHEQYF
TRBJ1-1	TRBV29-1	.	.	TGCAGTGCAGGAGGGGGTGCTATGAACACTGAAGCTTTCTTT	CSAGGGAMNTEAFF
TRBJ2-3	TRBV5-4	TRBD2	few	TGTGCCAGCAGCTCCCCGGGAGCGGGGCCTTTAACAGATACGCAGTACTTT	CASSSPGAGPLTDTQYF
TRBJ1-6	TRBV10-1	.	.	TGCGCCGGACTTCGGGGTTCAGTGTGTTATTCACCCCTCCACTTT	CAGLRGSVCYSPLHF
TRBJ2-1	TRBV10-3	TRBD1	.	TGTGCCACCAGTGAGTCAGGGGGATCCTTTTGGGATGAGCAGTTCTTC	CATSESGGSFWDEQFF
TRBJ2-2	TRBV5-6	.	many	TGTGCCAGCAGCTTGGTGTCCAACACCGGGGAGCTGTTTTTT	CASSLVSNTGELFF
TRBJ2-7	TRBV20-1	TRBD1	.	TGCAGTGCTCCAACCTTCCGGGACAGGGGCTACGAGCAGTACTTC	CSAPTFRDRGYEQYF
TRBJ1-2	TRBV19	.	many	TGTGCCAGTAGCCCACCTCAGGGCTACAGGGGCTACACCTTC	CASSPPQGYRGYTF
TRBJ2-5	TRBV7-9	TRBD2	.	TGTGCCAACAGCTATAACGGGGGGGAGACCCAGTACTTC	CANSYNGGETQYF
TRBJ2-1	TRBV25-1	TRBD2	few	TGTGCCAGCAGTGCTAGCGGGGGATACAATGAGCAGTTCTTC	CASSASGGYNEQFF
TRBJ2-1	TRBV20-1	.	.	TGCAGTGCTATCGTACGTCCCAATGAGCAGTTCTTC	CSAIVRPNEQFF
TRBJ2-1	TRBV9	.	.	TGTGCCAGCAGTTACGGGCAGGGCAATGAGCAGTTCTTC	CASSYGQGNEQFF
TRBJ1-2	TRBV7-2	.	.	TGTGCCAGCAGCTTATATCTCGGCGGCTACACCTTC	CASSLYLGGYTF
TRBJ2-2	TRBV7-2	.	many	TGTGCCAGCAGCCGGGTCCCAGAGAACACCGGGGAGCTGTTTTTT	CASSRVPENTGELFF
TRBJ2-3	TRBV2	TRBD2	.	TGTGCCAGCAGTGGACTAGCGGGGGGGCGCACAGATACGCAGTATTTT	CASSGLAGGRTDTQYF
TRBJ2-7	TRBV7-3	TRBD2	.	TGTGCCAGTAGTAGTGCGGGAGGGCCATACGAGCAGTACTTC	CASSSAGGPYEQYF
TRBJ2-7	TRBV20-1	TRBD2	many	TGCAGTACTAGCGGGGGGTTGAGCTCCTACGAGCAGTACTTC	CSTSGGLSSYEQYF
TRBJ2-7	TRBV18	.	.	TGTGCCAGCTCACCATCCCGGACAACCTACGAGCAGTACTTC	CASSPSRTTYEQYF
TRBJ1-2	TRBV9	.	.	TGTGCCAGCAGCGACAGGCGCGGCTACACCTTC	CASSDRRGYTF